The clone carrying this T cell receptor (beta chain) was seen only once. Its antigen is still unknown. The CDR3 consists of 17 residues. Trimming took 0 bases from V and 4 from J, leaving 20 bases between them. In germline, CDR1 is DFQATT, CDR2 SNEGSKA (reference sequence). Primed by a sample-barcoded 5' primer and a J-beta primer mix, a second PCR proceeded for 7 to 11 cycles. MiXCR was run by TCRdb on the 5' RACE reads, yielding one entry per CDR3 protein. Here the sample spans 750,000 to 950,000 distinct CDR3 sequences, roughly 28% being singletons. The data were taken from a study of blood T cells in healthy people across ages. Whole-study results and caveats: Older age coincided with a roughly linear decline in TCR beta diversity per million T cells. Unsorted PBMC input precluded a conclusive naive versus antigen-experienced comparison.

These same records also appear under a second study, on T cells of mothers and their children. That work contributes: Slightly higher, non-significant overlap characterized related mother-child pairs relative to unrelated pairs.

The sequence came from a woman in her 40s in good health. Sequenced input: blood. This sequence joins TRBV20-1 and TRBJ2-3, with D perhaps TRBD2 (6 bases). The CDR3: CSARDQEWRDVSDTQYF. CDR3 coding DNA: TGCAGTGCTAGAGATCAGGAATGGCGGGATGTGTCAGATACGCAGTATTTT.